The text below deals with one TCR beta chain. The antigen remains unidentified. Trimming stripped 1 base from V and 4 bases from J, with 9 bases between. The CDR3 consists of 13 residues. Germline V gene data show CDR1 as SGHRS and CDR2 as YFSETQ. The data originate from a study of graft-versus-host responses after intestinal transplantation. About the research overall: The recipients all started with anti-thymocyte globulin induction and then took tacrolimus and steroids for 2 to 3 years. Findings and caveats of the study: Circulating GvH clones peaking coincided with falling HvG clones soon after transplant. Detection of GvH clones occurred in recipient marrow, and some had their first appearance in ileum or blood.

Sequencing used immunoSEQ multiplex PCR; TCRdb keeps in-frame clones, though not all of them. Here the sample spans over 80,000 clones, 75% to 95% being singletons. The receptor was derived from a human donor who was the organ donor for an intestinal transplant. This specimen consisted of unstimulated CD4+ T cells sorted from spleen or lymph node cells, obtained before transplant. The chain combines TRBV5-1 with TRBJ2-7, with D perhaps TRBD2 (5 bases). The CDR3 DNA reads TGCGCCAGCAGCTTGATTCGGGGATACGAGCAGTACTTC. This translates into CASSLIRGYEQYF.